This paragraph reports one T cell receptor (beta chain). Its antigen is as yet unknown. The donors comprised healthy bone marrow donors. These data come from a study of cytomegalovirus exposure and HLA in healthy donors. Study in general: The early release's HLA-typed donors yielded tens of millions of unique TCRs. Study observations and caveats: Later work showed greater clonal expansion in HLA-associated TCR beta chains than in equally common others. No immune exposure information besides CMV serostatus was available.

13 Jbeta primers and 60 Vbeta primers were used for the PCR. The protocol was immunoSEQ multiplex PCR, while the TCRdb copy is restricted to in-frame clones and leaves out a portion. The table has 150,000 to 200,000 clones, 76% seen once. The CDR3 totals 15 residues. CDR1 is SQVTM and CDR2 is ANQGSEA in the germline V gene. Trimming pared 3 bases from V and 0 bases from J, leaving 12 bases between. The receptor was derived from a male donor in good health and CMV-seronegative. The V and J genes are TRBV29-1 and TRBJ2-1; possibly TRBD1 for D (5 bases). The sequencing input was PBMCs. Written as DNA, the CDR3 is TGCAGCGTTGATGGGGCCGTGAGCTCCTACAATGAGCAGTTCTTC. Protein product: CSVDGAVSSYNEQFF.